This TCR beta chain was captured in a study of blood T cell repertoires in COVID-19. Study overall: The United States, Italy and Spain supplied acute and convalescent COVID-19 samples. Sample material is recorded as cDNA or gDNA derived from T cells, B-cell-depleted T cells, or PBMCs.

Under the authors' procedure: By means of reference gene primer amplification, nucleated cell counts were estimated. Clones were sequenced by immunoSEQ multiplex PCR, and TCRdb holds only the in-frame ones, with some missing. V, J and clone size are those of that table, while D and trimming were read from the DNA. Of about 340,000 clones in the sample, about 90% are singletons; the top ten hold roughly 3.3%. The ends lost 4 bases at V and 8 bases at J; junction bases unmatched: 11. CDR1 LGHDT and CDR2 YNNKEL come from the germline V gene (reference sequence). The CDR3 totals 15 residues. Sequencing used peripheral blood. This rearrangement joins TRBV3-1 (or the pseudogene TRBV3-2) to TRBJ1-2; 9 bases are shared with TRBD1. The clonotype comes from a woman aged 18-29 years who had recovered from COVID-19. The DNA for the CDR3 is TGTGCCAGCAGCCTCCGGGACAGGGCCTCTCTCGGCTACACCTTC. Encoded protein: CASSLRDRASLGYTF.